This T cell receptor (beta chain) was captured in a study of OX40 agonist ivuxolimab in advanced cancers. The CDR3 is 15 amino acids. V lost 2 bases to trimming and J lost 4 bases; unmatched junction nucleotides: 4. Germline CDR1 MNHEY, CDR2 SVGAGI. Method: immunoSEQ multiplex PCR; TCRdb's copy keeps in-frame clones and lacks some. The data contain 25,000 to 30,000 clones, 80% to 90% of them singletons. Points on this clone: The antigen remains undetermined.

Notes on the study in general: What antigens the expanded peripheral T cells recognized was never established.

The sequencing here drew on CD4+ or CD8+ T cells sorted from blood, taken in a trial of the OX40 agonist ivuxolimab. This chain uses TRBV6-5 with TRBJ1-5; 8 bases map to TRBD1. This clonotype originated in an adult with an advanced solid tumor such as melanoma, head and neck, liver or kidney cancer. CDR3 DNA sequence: TGTGCCAGCAGTTACAGGACAGGGTCTAATCAGCCCCAGCATTTT. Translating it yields CASSYRTGSNQPQHF.